These 21 T cell receptor beta chains originate from one sample sequenced in a study of cytomegalovirus exposure and HLA in healthy donors. Primers included in the PCR were 60 Vbeta and 13 Jbeta primers. Produced via immunoSEQ multiplex PCR; TCRdb's table is partial and in-frame only. The sample has 110,000 to 150,000 clones; 70% to 80% are singletons. Sequenced input: PBMCs. Receptors were obtained from a woman aged 60 to 75 in good health and CMV-seropositive.

The rearrangement joins TRBV9 to TRBJ2-3, with TRBD2 matching over 7 bases. This CDR3 contains 13 residues. Germline values: CDR1 SGDLS, CDR2 YYNGEE. The J segment lost 4 bases and the V segment lost 4 bases, leaving 3 bases of the junction unmatched. CDR3 in amino acids: CASSIGLADTQYF. The CDR3 DNA follows: TGTGCCAGCAGCATAGGACTAGCAGATACGCAGTATTTT.

V and J are TRBV19 and TRBJ2-1, with D possibly TRBD2 on 5 matching bases. Per germline, CDR1 LNHDA and CDR2 SQIVND (reference sequence). This CDR3 is built from 12 residues. Trimming took 3 bases from V and 15 from J, leaving 15 bases between them. CDR3 loop: CASSIEAGVAFF. CDR3 sequence (DNA): TGTGCCAGTAGTATTGAGGCCGGGGTCGCGTTCTTC.

This sequence joins TRBV2 and TRBJ1-1; D is possibly TRBD1 (5 bases). Trimming stripped 6 bases from V and 1 base from J, with 12 bases between. CDR1 SNHLY and CDR2 FYNNEI come from the germline V gene. The CDR3 covers 14 residues. The CDR3 here is CASSPPGGNTEAFF. The CDR3, as DNA: TGTGCCAGCAGCCCCCCGGGGGGGAACACTGAAGCTTTCTTT.

V usage is TRBV28 and J usage is TRBJ2-1, with 13 nucleotides matching TRBD2. The junction had 3 bases not matched to a gene; V was cut back by 6 bases and J by 7 bases. The CDR3 totals 14 residues. Germline CDR1 MDHEN, CDR2 SYDVKM. CDR3 sequence: CASRVLAGGNEQFF. Written as DNA, the CDR3 is TGTGCCAGCAGGGTACTAGCGGGAGGGAATGAGCAGTTCTTC. Combining the CDR3 with reference TRBV28 and TRBJ2-1 gives the whole variable domain DVKVTQSSRYLVKRTGEKVFLECVQDMDHENMFWYRQDPGLGLRLIYFSYDVKMKEKGDIPEGYSVSREKKERFSLILESASTNQTSMYLCASRVLAGGNEQFFGPGTRLTVL.

This clone was counted only a few times. DNA for the CDR3: TGTGCCATCAGTGAGGAGAGAGATACGCAGTATTTT. Its protein product is CAISEERDTQYF. The chain links TRBV10-3 to TRBJ2-3; no firm D call. V shed 2 bases and J shed 5 bases, with 5 bases lying between them. From germline, CDR1 is ENHRY and CDR2 SYGVKD. This CDR3 is built from 12 residues.

Only a few counts were recorded for this clone. J is TRBJ2-5 and V is TRBV5-4; 7 nucleotides align to TRBD1. Germline V gene data show CDR1 as SGHNT and CDR2 as YYREEE (reference sequence). Trimming at V came to 1 base and at J to 2 bases, leaving 8 bases not matched to a gene. This CDR3 is built from 16 residues. CDR3 in amino acids: CASSLYRKTGQETQYF. CDR3 bases: TGTGCCAGCAGCTTGTATCGAAAGACAGGGCAAGAGACCCAGTACTTC.

This clone was counted only a few times. The V and J genes are TRBV28 and TRBJ1-1, with D maybe TRBD1 (5 bases). Trimming removed 5 bases at V and 1 base at J, with 11 bases between. From germline, CDR1 is MDHEN and CDR2 SYDVKM. This CDR3 is 14 amino acids long. This chain's CDR3 is CASSPGLGNTEAFF. The CDR3 nucleotides read TGTGCCAGCAGTCCAGGGTTAGGGAACACTGAAGCTTTCTTT.

The gene calls are TRBV10-3 and TRBJ1-5; D is uncertain. CDR1 and CDR2 from the germline V gene are ENHRY and SYGVKD. V was trimmed by 0 bases and J by 15 bases, leaving 15 bases between them. This CDR3 spans 13 amino acids. The CDR3 sequence is CAISESNGSPLHF. DNA of the CDR3: TGTGCCATCAGTGAGTCGAATGGCAGTCCTCTGCATTTT.

The J gene is TRBJ1-2, the V gene TRBV27; the D is unclear. The CDR3 is 14 amino acids. Trimming stripped 3 bases from V and 4 bases from J, with 12 bases between. CDR1 and CDR2 (germline): MNHEY, SMNVEV (reference sequence). In nucleotides, the CDR3 is TGTGCCAGCAGTTTCGGCATAGACTTCTATGGCTACACCTTC. This encodes CASSFGIDFYGYTF.

The chain joins TRBV28 to TRBJ1-2; D is perhaps TRBD1 (6 bases). The CDR3 consists of 14 residues. V lost 8 bases, J lost 2 bases, and 15 bases lay in between. Germline V gene lookup returns CDR1 MDHEN and CDR2 SYDVKM. CDR3 in DNA: TGTGCCAGCGGCCTCGACAGGAGGAACTATGGCTACACCTTC. It yields the protein CASGLDRRNYGYTF.

The chain carries TRBV7-2 and TRBJ2-1; D possibly corresponds to TRBD1 (5 bases). Trimming pared 6 bases from V and 6 bases from J, leaving 12 bases between. Germline V gives CDR1 SGHTA, CDR2 FQGNSA. This CDR3 has 13 residues. CDR3 residues: CASRQTAANEQFF. CDR3 DNA sequence: TGTGCCAGCAGGCAGACAGCCGCCAATGAGCAGTTCTTC. Combining the CDR3 with reference TRBV7-2 and TRBJ2-1 gives the whole variable domain GAGVSQSPSNKVTEKGKDVELRCDPISGHTALYWYRQSLGQGLEFLIYFQGNSAPDKSGLPSDRFSAERTGGSVSTLTIQRTQQEDSAVYLCASRQTAANEQFFGPGTRLTVL.

The V call is TRBV6-1, the J call TRBJ2-5, with D maybe TRBD1 (6 bases). Germline assignment: CDR1 MNHNS and CDR2 SASEGT. This CDR3 has 13 amino acids. Trimming took off 7 bases at V and 4 bases at J, with 13 bases between the two ends. This CDR3 is CASNWGLGETQYF. The CDR3 DNA reads TGTGCCAGCAATTGGGGGCTTGGAGAGACCCAGTACTTC.

The chain uses TRBV30 and TRBJ2-2; D remains unclear. The V end lost 3 bases, the J end lost 0 bases, and 11 bases lay between the germline ends. Looked up from germline, CDR1 is GTSNPN and CDR2 is SVGIG (reference sequence). This CDR3 spans 15 amino acids. CDR3 nucleotide sequence: TGTGCCTGGAGCTCCCAGGCTGCGAACACCGGGGAGCTGTTTTTT. Its protein product is CAWSSQAANTGELFF.

The chain joins TRBV29-1 to TRBJ2-1; 12 bases map to TRBD2. CDR1 is SQVTM, CDR2 ANQGSEA, per germline. The CDR3 is made up of 15 amino acids. Trimming cost V 2 bases and J 9 bases; bases outside gene matches: 8. The CDR3 DNA sequence: TGCAGCGTTGAATGGCTAGCGGGAGGGTCATTTGAGCAGTTCTTC. Translation: CSVEWLAGGSFEQFF.

The rearrangement links TRBV6-5 to TRBJ1-2, with no clear D. The germline V gene encodes CDR1 MNHEY and CDR2 SVGAGI. The CDR3 runs to 16 residues. Trimming pared 0 bases from V and 7 bases from J, leaving 18 bases between. CDR3 coding DNA: TGTGCCAGCAGTTACTCGTACGGGTCTTCAGTTAGTGGCTACACCTTC. This sequence encodes CASSYSYGSSVSGYTF.

The chain links TRBV2 to TRBJ1-4; the D is unclear. Looked up from germline, CDR1 is SNHLY and CDR2 is FYNNEI. CDR3 length: 15 amino acids. V was cut by 8 bases and J by 0 bases, with 13 bases left in between. The CDR3 DNA sequence: TGTGCCAGCTCCCGGACTATCACAACTAATGAAAAACTGTTTTTT. Translating gives CASSRTITTNEKLFF.

J is TRBJ2-1 and V is TRBV5-4; 8 nucleotides agree with TRBD2. V was clipped by 5 bases and J by 6 bases; unmatched bases: 4. The germline V gene encodes CDR1 SGHNT and CDR2 YYREEE (reference sequence). The CDR3 is 13 amino acids. Written as DNA, the CDR3 is TGTGCCAGCAGTTCCGGGACTAGCAATGAGCAGTTCTTC. This encodes CASSSGTSNEQFF.

V gene TRBV6-5 combines with J gene TRBJ2-3; tentative D call: TRBD2 (5 bases). Per the germline V gene, CDR1 is MNHEY and CDR2 is SVGAGI. The CDR3 is made up of 13 amino acids. V was trimmed by 7 bases and J by 3 bases, leaving 11 bases between them. This CDR3 reads CASTSRGTDTQYF. The CDR3 DNA is TGTGCCAGCACTTCCCGAGGGACAGATACGCAGTATTTT.

This chain links TRBV7-9 with TRBJ2-2; the D gene is possibly TRBD2 (5 bases). V lost 4 bases, J lost 1 base, and 19 bases lay in between. Germline CDR1 and CDR2: SEHNR and FQNEAQ (reference sequence). The CDR3 is made up of 18 amino acids. The CDR3 sequence is CASSYTGKVGQNTGELFF. DNA for the CDR3: TGTGCCAGCAGCTACACCGGGAAGGTCGGGCAGAACACCGGGGAGCTGTTTTTT.

The chain recombines TRBV7-9 with TRBJ2-3; D is unclear. The CDR3 is 13 amino acids. Germline V CDR1 and CDR2: SEHNR, FQNEAQ (reference sequence). The germline V and J ends were trimmed by 8 bases and 2 bases, with 11 bases remaining between them. DNA of the CDR3: TGTGCCAGCCTGACATCTACCACAGATACGCAGTATTTT. Protein product: CASLTSTTDTQYF.

V usage is TRBV5-4 and J usage is TRBJ1-4; 7 bases agree with TRBD1. The length of the CDR3 is 14 residues. The junction had 5 bases not matched to a gene; V was cut back by 3 bases and J by 6 bases. Germline lookup yields CDR1 SGHNT and CDR2 YYREEE (reference sequence). The DNA of the CDR3 is TGTGCCAGCAGCTCGGACAGGTGGGATGAAAAACTGTTTTTT. Protein sequence: CASSSDRWDEKLFF.